Listed below are T cell receptor beta chains from one sample, sequenced in a study of blood T cell repertoires in COVID-19. Generated by immunoSEQ multiplex PCR, the TCRdb table keeps only in-frame clones and is missing some. The sample includes roughly 220,000 clones, approximately 90% of them seen just once. Sequenced input: PBMCs or T cells enriched from blood (not recorded which). These receptor sequences come from a woman in her 40s with acute COVID-19. Both conserved end residues are part of each CDR3.

TRBJ1-3 TRBV9 CASSVASQSGNTIYF
TRBJ1-1 TRBV5-4 CASPPPDPTRGTNTEAFF
TRBJ2-2 TRBV7-6 CASSRLGQGMSGELFF
TRBJ1-5 TRBV15 CATSGGPSNQPQHF
TRBJ1-5 TRBV19 CASSIPAGGSYQPQHF
TRBJ1-1 TRBV10-3 CAISESAGITEAFF
TRBJ1-2 TRBV19 CASSIGPDRGSYGYTF
TRBJ1-2 TRBV10-2 CASSRKQDPPDYGYTF
TRBJ1-3 TRBV27 CASATQGYRNTIYF
TRBJ1-5 TRBV20-1 CSASGDSFNQPQHF
TRBJ1-2 TRBV19 CATKQDRGAFYGYTF
TRBJ2-5 TRBV5-1 CASSPVPGLAGVETQYF
TRBJ1-2 TRBV14 CASSQLGQGHGYTF
TRBJ2-7 TRBV5-1 CASSLGANQGSLLYEQYF
TRBJ2-1 TRBV3-1/TRBV3-2 CASSQAGTGGDEQFF
TRBJ1-1 TRBV27 CASSFQGFLTEAFF
TRBJ1-1 TRBV5-1 CASSSQGRNTEAFF
TRBJ1-6 TRBV30 CAWSVLARYNSPLHF
TRBJ2-3 TRBV19 CASRDRGTDTQYF
TRBJ1-6 TRBV5-1 CASSPAGANSPLHF